The 7 T cell receptor beta chains below were found in one sample sequenced in a study of blood T cell repertoires in COVID-19. Sequencing used immunoSEQ multiplex PCR; TCRdb keeps in-frame clones, though not all of them. The repertoire includes about 80,000 clones, approximately 76% of them detected once, and about 15% sits in the top ten. Sequencing used peripheral blood. The receptors originated from a man aged 65 to 85 with active or convalescent COVID-19.

The chain carries TRBV28 and TRBJ1-2, with TRBD1 matching 8 bases. CDR1 is MDHEN, CDR2 SYDVKM, per germline. The junction had 8 bases not matched to a gene; V was cut back by 4 bases and J by 7 bases. The length of the CDR3 is 14 residues. Here the CDR3 DNA reads TGTGCCAGCAGTTCCCGGACAGGGTTCTTTGGCTACACCTTC. Its protein is CASSSRTGFFGYTF.

This sequence joins TRBV5-4 and TRBJ2-3, with TRBD1 matching over 8 bases. The germline V gene encodes CDR1 SGHNT and CDR2 YYREEE (reference sequence). The CDR3 contains 15 residues. The ends lost 3 bases at V and 2 bases at J; junction bases unmatched: 5. The CDR3 is CASSWDRSTTDTQYF. As DNA, the CDR3 is TGTGCCAGCAGCTGGGACAGGTCAACCACAGATACGCAGTATTTT. Full variable domain (rest looked up from reference TRBV5-4 and TRBJ2-3): ETGVTQSPTHLIKTRGQQVTLRCSSQSGHNTVSWYQQALGQGPQFIFQYYREEENGRGNFPPRFSGLQFPNYSSELNVNALELDDSALYLCASSWDRSTTDTQYFGPGTRLTVL.

This clone was seen only once. The gene calls are TRBV28 and TRBJ2-7; 8 bases match TRBD1. Germline trimming cut 7 bases from V and 3 bases from J; bases unmatched to any gene: 8. Per the germline V gene, CDR1 is MDHEN and CDR2 is SYDVKM. This CDR3 comprises 14 residues. This CDR3 is CASTITGGNYEQYF. The CDR3 DNA follows: TGTGCCAGCACCATCACAGGGGGAAACTACGAGCAGTACTTC.

This clone was counted only a few times. V gene TRBV9 combines with J gene TRBJ2-1, with D perhaps matching TRBD2 (5 bases). The germline gives CDR1 SGDLS, CDR2 YYNGEE. This CDR3 spans 15 amino acids. Trimming removed 1 base from V and 8 bases from J, with 16 bases in between. The CDR3 is CASSVSLARLDEQFF. The CDR3 coding sequence is TGTGCCAGCAGCGTAAGTCTAGCAAGATTGGATGAGCAGTTCTTC. The variable domain in full, with the rest retrieved from reference TRBV9 and TRBJ2-1, is DSGVTQTPKHLITATGQRVTLRCSPRSGDLSVYWYQQSLDQGLQFLIQYYNGEERAKGNILERFSAQQFPDLHSELNLSSLELGDSALYFCASSVSLARLDEQFFGPGTRLTVL.

V is TRBV7-7 and J is TRBJ2-2, with 7 bases identical to TRBD1. This CDR3 has 15 amino acids. Trimming at V came to 5 bases and at J to 4 bases, leaving 7 bases not matched to a gene. In germline, CDR1 is SSHAT, CDR2 FNYEAQ (reference sequence). The CDR3: CASSMTGLLTGELFF. Written as DNA, the CDR3 is TGTGCCAGCAGCATGACAGGGCTACTCACCGGGGAGCTGTTTTTT.

This clone was picked up a small number of times. The gene calls are TRBV6-5 and TRBJ2-2; D might be TRBD2 (5 bases). This CDR3 has 15 amino acids. Germline CDR1 reads MNHEY; CDR2 reads SVGAGI. V lost 10 bases, J lost 0 bases, and 15 bases lay in between. DNA of the CDR3: TGTGCCACCCAAAGACTATCTGCGAACACCGGGGAGCTGTTTTTT. The encoded protein is CATQRLSANTGELFF.

The chain couples TRBV11-3 to TRBJ2-5; possible D gene TRBD1, 5 bases. Germline V CDR1 and CDR2: SGHNT, YENEEA. V lost 1 base and J lost 0, with 9 bases in between. This CDR3 has 15 amino acids. As DNA, the CDR3 is TGTGCCAGCAGCTTAGGAGGACACCACCAAGAGACCCAGTACTTC. Amino acids: CASSLGGHHQETQYF. Full variable domain (remainder filled in from reference TRBV11-3 and TRBJ2-5): EAGVVQSPRYKIIEKKQPVAFWCNPISGHNTLYWYLQNLGQGPELLIRYENEEAVDDSQLPKDRFSAERLKGVDSTLKIQPAELGDSAVYLCASSLGGHHQETQYFGPGTRLLVL.